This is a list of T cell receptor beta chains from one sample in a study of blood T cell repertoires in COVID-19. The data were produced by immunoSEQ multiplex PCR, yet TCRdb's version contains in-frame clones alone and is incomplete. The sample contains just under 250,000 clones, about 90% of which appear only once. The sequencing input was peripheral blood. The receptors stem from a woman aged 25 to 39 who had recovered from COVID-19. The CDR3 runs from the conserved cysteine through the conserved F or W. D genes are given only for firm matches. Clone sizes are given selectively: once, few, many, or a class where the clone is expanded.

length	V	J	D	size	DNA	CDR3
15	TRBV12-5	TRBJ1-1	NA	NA	TGTGCTAGTGGTTTGTTCCGGGGTCGAAACACTGAAGCTTTCTTT	CASGLFRGRNTEAFF
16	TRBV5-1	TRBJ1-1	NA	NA	TGCGCCAGCACCCGCTCTGGAGGGCCCGTGTTAACTGAAGCTTTCTTT	CASTRSGGPVLTEAFF
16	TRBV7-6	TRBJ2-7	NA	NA	TGTGCCAGCAGCTTATTAGCTAATGAGGGTACTTACGAGCAGTACTTC	CASSLLANEGTYEQYF
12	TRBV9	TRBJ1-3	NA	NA	TGTGCCAGCAGTCACAGCAGAAACACCATATATTTT	CASSHSRNTIYF
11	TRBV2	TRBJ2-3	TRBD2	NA	TGTGCCACCGGGACTAGCAATACGCAGTATTTT	CATGTSNTQYF
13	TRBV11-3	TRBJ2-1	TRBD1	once	TGTGCCAGCAGCCTCGACAGGGGGCATGAGCAGTTCTTC	CASSLDRGHEQFF
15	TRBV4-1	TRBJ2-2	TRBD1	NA	TGCGCCAGCAGCCTGACAGGGGCGGACACCGGGGAGCTGTTTTTT	CASSLTGADTGELFF
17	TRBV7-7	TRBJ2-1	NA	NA	TGTGCCAGCAGTCCTCGAGGGTCCGACTGGTCCTACAATGAGCAGTTCTTC	CASSPRGSDWSYNEQFF
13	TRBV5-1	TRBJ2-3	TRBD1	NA	TGCGCCAGCAGCTCGGAACAGGGGGCGGCGCAGTATTTT	CASSSEQGAAQYF
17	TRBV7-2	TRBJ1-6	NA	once	TGTGCCAGCAGCTCAGGGCCGTCCCGGTCCCCTAATTCACCCCTCCACTTT	CASSSGPSRSPNSPLHF
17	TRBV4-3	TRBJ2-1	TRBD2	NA	TGCGCCAGCAGCCAAGATCTTAGCGGGGACTCCTACAATGAGCAGTTCTTC	CASSQDLSGDSYNEQFF
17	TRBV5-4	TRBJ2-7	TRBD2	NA	TGTGCCAGCAGCTTGGAGTCACTGCGGGGGGACCTCTTGGAGCAGTACTTC	CASSLESLRGDLLEQYF
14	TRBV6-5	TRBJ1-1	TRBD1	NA	TGTGCCAGCACCATCGGACAGGGAAACACTGAAGCTTTCTTT	CASTIGQGNTEAFF
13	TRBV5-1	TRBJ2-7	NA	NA	TGCGCCAGCAGCTTCCTACCGACCTACGAGCAGTACTTC	CASSFLPTYEQYF
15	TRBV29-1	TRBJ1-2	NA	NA	TGCAGCGTGCCTACCTCTACAGGGTTTGGGTATGGCTACACCTTC	CSVPTSTGFGYGYTF
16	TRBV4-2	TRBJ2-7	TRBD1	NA	TGTGCCAGCAGCCAAGGGGTTACAGGGGACTCCTACGAGCAGTACTTC	CASSQGVTGDSYEQYF
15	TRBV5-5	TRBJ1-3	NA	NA	TGTGCCAGCAGCTTGCAGGGCCCCTCTGGAAACACCATATATTTT	CASSLQGPSGNTIYF
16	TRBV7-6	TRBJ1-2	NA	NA	TGTGCCAGCAGCTTAGTTATTGAGGGAGGGAACTATGGCTACACCTTC	CASSLVIEGGNYGYTF
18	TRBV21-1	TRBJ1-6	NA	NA	TGTGCCAGCAGCATACCGGGACAGGGGGATCCGAATAATTCACCCCTCCACTTT	CASSIPGQGDPNNSPLHF
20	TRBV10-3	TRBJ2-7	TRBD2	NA	TGTGCCATCAGTGAGTTGAGGATAGCGGGAGACACTTCAAATTCCTACGAGCAGTACTTC	CAISELRIAGDTSNSYEQYF
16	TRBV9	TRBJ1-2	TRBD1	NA	TGTGCCAGCAGCGGGGGAACTATCGGGACAGTTCGGGGCTACACCTTC	CASSGGTIGTVRGYTF
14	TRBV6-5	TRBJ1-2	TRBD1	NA	TGTGCCAGCAGGACAGGGGGGAACATATATGGCTACACCTTC	CASRTGGNIYGYTF
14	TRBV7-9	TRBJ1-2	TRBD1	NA	TGTGCCAGCAGCTTTGTTACAGGGGTTTATGGCTACACCTTC	CASSFVTGVYGYTF
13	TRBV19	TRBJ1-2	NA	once	TGTGCCAGTAGACTACAGGGAAACTATGGCTACACCTTC	CASRLQGNYGYTF
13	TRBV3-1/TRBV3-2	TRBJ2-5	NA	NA	TGTGCCAGCAGCCCTCAGGGAAGGGAGACCCAGTACTTC	CASSPQGRETQYF
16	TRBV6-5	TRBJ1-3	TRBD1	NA	TGTGCCAGCAGTTACGACTTCCCGGGACAGGGAGACACCATATATTTT	CASSYDFPGQGDTIYF
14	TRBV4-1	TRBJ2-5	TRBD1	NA	TGCGCCAGCAGCCAAAACAGGGGGAGGGAGACCCAGTACTTC	CASSQNRGRETQYF
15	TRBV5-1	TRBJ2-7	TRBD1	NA	TGCGCCAGCAGCCAGGGACAGTCTATCCTCTACGAGCAGTACTTC	CASSQGQSILYEQYF
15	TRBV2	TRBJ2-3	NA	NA	TGTGCCAGCAGGACTAGTGTGCTGGGCACAGATACGCAGTATTTT	CASRTSVLGTDTQYF
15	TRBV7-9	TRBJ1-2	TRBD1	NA	TGTGCCAGCAGCTTAGACCGAGGGGGCGACTATGGCTACACCTTC	CASSLDRGGDYGYTF
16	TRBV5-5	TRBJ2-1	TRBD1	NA	TGTGCCAGCACTCTCCCGGGGGACAGGGGGTACAATGAGCAGTTCTTC	CASTLPGDRGYNEQFF
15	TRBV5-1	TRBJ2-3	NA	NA	TGCGCCAGCAGCTTGGGGCAGGGTCGCGCAGATACGCAGTATTTT	CASSLGQGRADTQYF
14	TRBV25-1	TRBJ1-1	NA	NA	TGTGCCAGCAGTGATACGGGGGGTTATACTGAAGCTTTCTTT	CASSDTGGYTEAFF
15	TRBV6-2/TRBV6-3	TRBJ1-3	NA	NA	TGTGCCAGCAGTTACTTTGCGTCATCTGGAAACACCATATATTTT	CASSYFASSGNTIYF
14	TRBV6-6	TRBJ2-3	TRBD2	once	TGTGCCAGCAGTTACGGGACTAGCGTAGATACGCAGTATTTT	CASSYGTSVDTQYF
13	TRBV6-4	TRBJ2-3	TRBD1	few	TGTGCCAGCAGTCGGACAGGGACAGATACGCAGTATTTT	CASSRTGTDTQYF
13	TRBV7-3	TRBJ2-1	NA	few	TGTGCCAGCAGCTTAAGGGCTAATGGTGAGCAGTTCTTC	CASSLRANGEQFF
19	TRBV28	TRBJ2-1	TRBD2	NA	TGTGCCAGCAGTTCTATCCACGGATTACTAGCGGAGGGCCAAGATGAGCAGTTCTTC	CASSSIHGLLAEGQDEQFF
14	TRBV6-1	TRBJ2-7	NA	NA	TGTGCCAGCAGTGAAGCGCTCCATGAGCTAAGGCAGTACTTC	CASSEALHELRQYF
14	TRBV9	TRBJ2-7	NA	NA	TGTGCCAGCAGCGTAGTTGGCAGTTCCTACGAGCAGTACTTC	CASSVVGSSYEQYF
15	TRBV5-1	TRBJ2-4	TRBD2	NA	TGCGCCAGCAGCACCTGGACTAGCGGGGGGTATATTCAGTACTTC	CASSTWTSGGYIQYF
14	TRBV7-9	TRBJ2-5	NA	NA	TGTGCCAGCAGCGCCCTGACAGGCTTGGAGACCCAGTACTTC	CASSALTGLETQYF
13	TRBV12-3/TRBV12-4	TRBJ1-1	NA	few	TGTGCCAGCAGTTTTTTTCAGAACACTGAAGCTTTCTTT	CASSFFQNTEAFF
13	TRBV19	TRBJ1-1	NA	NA	TGTGCCAGTAGTACCCGTAGGAACACTGAAGCTTTCTTT	CASSTRRNTEAFF
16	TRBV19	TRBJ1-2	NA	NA	TGTGCCAGTAGTATGGCGTCAGGGGCCCTAAACTATGGCTACACCTTC	CASSMASGALNYGYTF
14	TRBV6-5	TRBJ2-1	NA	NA	TGTGCCAGCGCGGGGAGAAGATCCTACAATGAGCAGTTCTTC	CASAGRRSYNEQFF
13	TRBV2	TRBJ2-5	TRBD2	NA	TGTGCCAGCAGTGAGGCGGGGGGGCCGACCCAGTACTTC	CASSEAGGPTQYF
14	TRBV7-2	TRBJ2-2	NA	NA	TGTGCCAGCAGCTTAGTTACGGGGTCCGGGGAGCTGTTTTTT	CASSLVTGSGELFF
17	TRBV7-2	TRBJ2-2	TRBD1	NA	TGTGCCAGCAGCTTAGAGGGACAGCAGTATGGGACCGGGGAGCTGTTTTTT	CASSLEGQQYGTGELFF
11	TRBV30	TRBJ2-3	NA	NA	TGTGCCTGGAGACTAGCCGATACGCAGTATTTT	CAWRLADTQYF
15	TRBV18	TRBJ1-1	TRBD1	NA	TGTGCCAGCTCACCTCCGGACAGGGGGCCCACTGAAGCTTTCTTT	CASSPPDRGPTEAFF
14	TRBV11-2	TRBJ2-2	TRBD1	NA	TGTGCCAGCAACCGGGACAGGAACACCGGGGAGCTGTTTTTT	CASNRDRNTGELFF
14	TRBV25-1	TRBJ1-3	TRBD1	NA	TGTGCCAGCAGTGAGGACAGGGGTGGAAACACCATATATTTT	CASSEDRGGNTIYF
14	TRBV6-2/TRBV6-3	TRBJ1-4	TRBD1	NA	TGTGCCAGCAGTTTACAGGGGGCTCATGAAAAACTGTTTTTT	CASSLQGAHEKLFF
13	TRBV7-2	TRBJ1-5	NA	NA	TGTGCCAGCAGCTCCATGGCCAATCAGCCCCAGCATTTT	CASSSMANQPQHF
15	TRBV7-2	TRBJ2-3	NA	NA	TGTGCCAGCAGCTCCTATTCCGCTAGCACAGATACGCAGTATTTT	CASSSYSASTDTQYF
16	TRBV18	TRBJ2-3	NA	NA	TGTGCCAGCTCACCCCCTGGACTCATAACCACAGATACGCAGTATTTT	CASSPPGLITTDTQYF